A single sample gave rise to the 11 T cell receptor beta chains below, sequenced in a study of blood T cell repertoires in COVID-19. Here immunoSEQ multiplex PCR was the method, and the copy in TCRdb shows in-frame clones only, minus some. This repertoire shows hundreds of thousands of clones, just under 90% found once; its top ten account for 8.5% to 14%. Sequenced: peripheral blood. The receptors derive from a woman between 25 and 40 years old with COVID-19, enrolled during active disease.

V is TRBV4-1 and J is TRBJ2-1; D might be TRBD2 (5 bases). The CDR3 is 17 amino acids. From germline, CDR1 is MGHRA and CDR2 YSYEKL. Trimming stripped 0 bases from V and 3 bases from J, with 15 bases between. As DNA, the CDR3 is TGCGCCAGCAGCCAAGAGTCAGCGGTGGTCTTCTACAATGAGCAGTTCTTC. Residues: CASSQESAVVFYNEQFF.

V usage is TRBV5-4 and J usage is TRBJ1-3; D gene unclear. This CDR3 comprises 12 residues. From germline, CDR1 is SGHNT and CDR2 YYREEE (reference sequence). The V end was cut by 4 bases, the J end by 8 bases, with 10 bases between. Written as DNA, the CDR3 is TGTGCCAGCAGCCCCTCCGGGGACACCATATATTTT. It codes for CASSPSGDTIYF.

CDR3 amino acids: CASSVGTRGHGYTF. The DNA for the CDR3 is TGTGCCAGCAGCGTGGGGACCAGGGGTCATGGCTACACCTTC. The chain has TRBV9 and TRBJ1-2, with a weak D call TRBD1 (6 bases). Trimming took 2 bases from V and 6 from J, leaving 14 bases between them. CDR3 length equals 14 residues. Germline V CDR1 and CDR2: SGDLS, YYNGEE.

The chain carries TRBV28 and TRBJ1-2; D gene ambiguous. V was trimmed by 4 bases and J by 4 bases, leaving 4 bases between them. This CDR3 is 11 amino acids long. The V gene's germline CDR1 is MDHEN and CDR2 SYDVKM. The CDR3 nucleotides are TGTGCCAGCAGTTCGGGCTATGGCTACACCTTC. Protein product: CASSSGYGYTF.

The chain recombines TRBV27 with TRBJ2-1, with a possible D match to TRBD1 (6 bases). CDR1 and CDR2 (germline): MNHEY, SMNVEV (reference sequence). V lost 7 bases and J lost 6, with 16 bases in between. This CDR3 contains 14 residues. In nucleotides, the CDR3 is TGTGCCAGCATAGGGGAACAGGGTATCAATGAGCAGTTCTTC. Amino acids: CASIGEQGINEQFF.

V usage is TRBV27 and J usage is TRBJ2-7; tentative D call: TRBD1 (5 bases). This CDR3 is 14 amino acids long. V lost 6 bases and J 4 bases, leaving 16 bases between the germline ends. Germline CDR1 and CDR2: MNHEY and SMNVEV (reference sequence). The CDR3 DNA reads TGTGCCAGCAGGAGTATGGACACTGATTACGAGCAGTACTTC. It translates to CASRSMDTDYEQYF.

This clone was picked up a small number of times. V usage is TRBV27 and J usage is TRBJ1-3; tentatively, D is TRBD1 (5 bases). Germline CDR1 is MNHEY and CDR2 is SMNVEV (reference sequence). V gave up 4 bases and J gave up 1 base, with 11 bases separating them. CDR3 length: 15 residues. The CDR3 spells CASSSLGVSGNTIYF. The CDR3 DNA reads as TGTGCCAGCAGTTCGTTAGGGGTTTCTGGAAACACCATATATTTT.

This clone has a single count. This chain uses TRBV10-1 with TRBJ2-7, with D possibly TRBD2 on 5 matching bases. The germline V gene has CDR1 WNHNN and CDR2 SYGVQD (reference sequence). V lost 3 bases and J 0 bases, leaving 12 bases between the germline ends. This CDR3 has 15 residues. The CDR3 sequence is CASSDVRESSYEQYF. As DNA, the CDR3 is TGCGCCAGCAGTGACGTGAGGGAGTCCTCCTACGAGCAGTACTTC.

A few counts support this clone. The chain combines TRBV27 with TRBJ1-1, with D possibly being TRBD1 (5 bases). Trimming stripped 0 bases from V and 10 bases from J, with 12 bases between. The germline V gene has CDR1 MNHEY and CDR2 SMNVEV (reference sequence). The CDR3 covers 13 residues. The CDR3 sequence is CASSLSGGVGAFF. CDR3 DNA: TGTGCCAGCAGTTTATCGGGAGGGGTGGGAGCTTTCTTT.

This chain connects TRBV28 to TRBJ1-1, with TRBD1 as a possible D gene (6 bases). Per the germline V gene, CDR1 is MDHEN and CDR2 is SYDVKM. Trimming left V 5 bases short and J 3 bases short, with 16 bases between. CDR3 length: 15 residues. The CDR3 sequence is CASSKAGEGDTEAFF. In nucleotides, the CDR3 is TGTGCCAGCAGTAAGGCAGGGGAAGGGGACACTGAAGCTTTCTTT.

This CDR3 is CASSLISHTYNEQFF. The CDR3 nucleotides read TGTGCCAGCAGCTTGATTAGCCACACATACAATGAGCAGTTCTTC. The chain recombines TRBV5-4 with TRBJ2-1; no firm D call. Trimming shortened V by 1 base and J by 4 bases, and 12 bases separated the two germline ends. Germline assignment: CDR1 SGHNT and CDR2 YYREEE (reference sequence). CDR3 length: 15 residues. The whole variable domain, filled in from reference TRBV5-4 and TRBJ2-1, reads ETGVTQSPTHLIKTRGQQVTLRCSSQSGHNTVSWYQQALGQGPQFIFQYYREEENGRGNFPPRFSGLQFPNYSSELNVNALELDDSALYLCASSLISHTYNEQFFGPGTRLTVL.